The 6 T cell receptor beta chains below come from one sample, sequenced in a study of blood T cell repertoires in COVID-19 (dated by TCRdb to the early 2020s). Library preparation was by the immunoSEQ multiplex PCR assay. The table was pulled from immuneACCESS by TCRdb, which kept in-frame rearrangements only. Such tables lose some clones; where checked, under half of the loss comes from unresolved V genes, and the rest has no known cause. Within this sample are 200,000 to 250,000 clones, with 65% to 85% of them counted one time only. The top ten hold over 1% of the sample. Sequencing was performed on peripheral blood. Receptors originate from a woman under 40 with COVID-19, enrolled during active disease.

This clone was seen many times. The chain combines TRBV5-1 with TRBJ2-5; weak D call: TRBD1 (6 bases). Deletions cut 2 bases from V and 5 bases from J, with 10 bases between. The CDR3 spans 13 residues. Germline V gene lookup returns CDR1 SGHRS and CDR2 YFSETQ. For the CDR3, the DNA is TGCGCCAGCAGCTTTAACAGGGATGAGACCCAGTACTTC. Amino acids: CASSFNRDETQYF.

The chain uses TRBV6-5 and TRBJ2-3; 8 positions match TRBD1. CDR3 length equals 14 residues. The V gene end was trimmed by 6 bases and the J gene end by 3 bases; junction bases not matched to a gene: 5. Germline V lookup: CDR1 MNHEY, CDR2 SVGAGI. As DNA, the CDR3 is TGTGCCAGCAGACGGACAGGGAGGACAGATACGCAGTATTTT. Translating it yields CASRRTGRTDTQYF.

V and J are TRBV6-1 and TRBJ1-2, with a weak D call TRBD1 (6 bases). The length of the CDR3 is 14 residues. The V gene lost 3 bases and the J gene lost 10 bases, with 18 bases spanning the gap. Looked up from germline, CDR1 is MNHNS and CDR2 is SASEGT. CDR3 sequence: CASSDPWQGRDYTF. Written as DNA, the CDR3 is TGTGCCAGCAGTGATCCATGGCAGGGGAGAGACTACACCTTC.

This clone was picked up a small number of times. CDR3 region: CASSLIGGSDEQYF. As DNA, the CDR3 is TGTGCCAGCAGCTTAATCGGGGGGTCGGACGAGCAGTACTTC. This chain uses TRBV7-9 with TRBJ2-7; 7 positions agree with TRBD2. The CDR3 consists of 14 residues. The germline gives CDR1 SEHNR, CDR2 FQNEAQ (reference sequence). The V gene end was trimmed by 2 bases and the J gene end by 5 bases; junction bases not matched to a gene: 6.

The J gene is TRBJ2-4, the V gene TRBV2; TRBD1 agrees at 10 bases. There are 17 residues in the CDR3. Trimming took 1 base from V and 2 from J; bases not matched to a gene: 5. CDR1 is SNHLY, CDR2 FYNNEI, per germline. The CDR3, as DNA: TGTGCCAGCAGTGAAGGCGGGACAGGGGCCTCCAAAAACATTCAGTACTTC. This sequence encodes CASSEGGTGASKNIQYF.

This clone turned up a few times. The rearrangement links TRBV7-7 to TRBJ2-1; 7 bases are shared with TRBD1. The CDR3 runs 15 residues. The junction had 10 bases not matched to a gene; V was cut back by 4 bases and J by 7 bases. From germline, CDR1 is SSHAT and CDR2 FNYEAQ (reference sequence). CDR3 in amino acids: CASSSGTAGVNEQFF. Written as DNA, the CDR3 is TGTGCCAGCAGCTCCGGGACAGCCGGGGTTAATGAGCAGTTCTTC.